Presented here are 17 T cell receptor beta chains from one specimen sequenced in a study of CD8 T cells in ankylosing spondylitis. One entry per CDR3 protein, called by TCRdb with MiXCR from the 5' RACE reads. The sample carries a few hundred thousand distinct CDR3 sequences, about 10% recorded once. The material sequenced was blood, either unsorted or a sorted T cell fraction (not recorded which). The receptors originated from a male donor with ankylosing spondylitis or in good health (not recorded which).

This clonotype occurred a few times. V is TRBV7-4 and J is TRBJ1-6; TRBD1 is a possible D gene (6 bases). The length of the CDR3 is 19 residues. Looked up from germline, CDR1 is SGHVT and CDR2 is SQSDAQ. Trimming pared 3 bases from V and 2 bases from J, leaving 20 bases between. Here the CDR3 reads CASSFDRLLFSAYNSPLHF. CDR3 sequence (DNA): TGTGCCAGCAGCTTTGACAGGCTCCTCTTTAGCGCCTATAATTCACCCCTCCACTTT.

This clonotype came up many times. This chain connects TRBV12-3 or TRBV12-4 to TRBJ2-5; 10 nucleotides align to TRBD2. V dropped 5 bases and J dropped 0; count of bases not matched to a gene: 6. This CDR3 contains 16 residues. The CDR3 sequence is CASSPGTSAYQETQYF. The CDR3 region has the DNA TGTGCCAGCAGTCCAGGGACTAGCGCTTACCAAGAGACCCAGTACTTC.

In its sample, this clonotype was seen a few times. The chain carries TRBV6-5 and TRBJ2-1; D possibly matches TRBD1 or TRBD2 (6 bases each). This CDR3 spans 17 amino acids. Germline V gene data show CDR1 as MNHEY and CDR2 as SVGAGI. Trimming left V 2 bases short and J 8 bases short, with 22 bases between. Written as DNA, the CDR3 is TGTGCCAGCAGTTACCAGCTGAAGAGGGGGGCGTACCATGAGCAGTTCTTC. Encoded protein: CASSYQLKRGAYHEQFF.

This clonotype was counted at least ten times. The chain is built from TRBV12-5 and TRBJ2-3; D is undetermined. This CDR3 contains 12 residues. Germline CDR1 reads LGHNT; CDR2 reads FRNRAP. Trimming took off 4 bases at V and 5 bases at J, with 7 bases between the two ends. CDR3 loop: CASGSVGDTQYF. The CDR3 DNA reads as TGTGCTAGTGGTTCCGTGGGAGATACGCAGTATTTT.

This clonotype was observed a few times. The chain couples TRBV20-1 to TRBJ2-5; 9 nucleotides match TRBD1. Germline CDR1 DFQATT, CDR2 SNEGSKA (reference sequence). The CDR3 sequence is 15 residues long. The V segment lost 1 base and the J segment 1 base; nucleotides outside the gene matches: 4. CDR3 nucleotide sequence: TGCAGTGCTAGAGCCGCGGACAGGGGCCAAGAGACCCAGTACTTC. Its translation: CSARAADRGQETQYF.

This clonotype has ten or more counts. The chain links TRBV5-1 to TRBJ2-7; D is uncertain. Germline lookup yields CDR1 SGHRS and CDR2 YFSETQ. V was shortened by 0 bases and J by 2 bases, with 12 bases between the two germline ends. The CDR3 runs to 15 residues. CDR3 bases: TGCGCCAGCAGCTTGGAGGGCAGGAGTACCTACGAGCAGTACTTC. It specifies CASSLEGRSTYEQYF. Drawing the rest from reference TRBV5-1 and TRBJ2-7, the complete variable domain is KAGVTQTPRYLIKTRGQQVTLSCSPISGHRSVSWYQQTPGQGLQFLFEYFSETQRNKGNFPGRFSGRQFSNSRSEMNVSTLELGDSALYLCASSLEGRSTYEQYFGPGTRLTVT.

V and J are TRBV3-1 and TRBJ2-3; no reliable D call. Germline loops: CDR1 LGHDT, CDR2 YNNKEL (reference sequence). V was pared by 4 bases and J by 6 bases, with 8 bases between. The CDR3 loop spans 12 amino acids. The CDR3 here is CASSRGSDTQYF. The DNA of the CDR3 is TGTGCCAGCAGCCGGGGTTCCGATACGCAGTATTTT.

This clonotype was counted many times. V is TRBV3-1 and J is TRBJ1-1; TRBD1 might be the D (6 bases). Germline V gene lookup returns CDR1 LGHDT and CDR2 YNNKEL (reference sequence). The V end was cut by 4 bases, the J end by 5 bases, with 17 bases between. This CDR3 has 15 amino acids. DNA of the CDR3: TGTGCCAGCAGCCCCGTTCTGGGGGCGAGTACTGAAGCTTTCTTT. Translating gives CASSPVLGASTEAFF.

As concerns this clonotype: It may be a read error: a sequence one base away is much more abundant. The CDR3 is CASSVEWSGELFF. CDR3 nucleotide sequence: TGTGCCAGCAGCGTGGAATGGAGCGGGGAGCTGTTTTTT. J is TRBJ2-2 and V is TRBV25-1; D is unresolved. The CDR3 has 13 amino acids. Trimming left V 6 bases short and J 7 bases short, with 12 bases between. Germline CDR1 reads MGHDK; CDR2 reads SYGVNS.

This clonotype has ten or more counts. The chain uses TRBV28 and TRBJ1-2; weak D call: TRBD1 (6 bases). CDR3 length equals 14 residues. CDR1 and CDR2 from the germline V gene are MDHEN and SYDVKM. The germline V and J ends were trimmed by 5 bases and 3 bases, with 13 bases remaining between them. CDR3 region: CASSDGQWYYGYTF. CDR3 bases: TGTGCCAGCAGTGATGGACAGTGGTACTATGGCTACACCTTC.

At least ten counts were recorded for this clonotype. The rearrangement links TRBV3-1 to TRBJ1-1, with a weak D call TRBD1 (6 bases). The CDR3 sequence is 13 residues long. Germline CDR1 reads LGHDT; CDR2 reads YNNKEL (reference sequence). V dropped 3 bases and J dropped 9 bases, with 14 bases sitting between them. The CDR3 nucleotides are TGTGCCAGCAGCCACGTTACAGGGAATCAAGCTTTCTTT. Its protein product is CASSHVTGNQAFF. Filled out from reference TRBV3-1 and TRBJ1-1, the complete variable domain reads DTAVSQTPKYLVTQMGNDKSIKCEQNLGHDTMYWYKQDSKKFLKIMFSYNNKELIINETVPNRFSPKSPDKAHLNLHINSLELGDSAVYFCASSHVTGNQAFFGQGTRLTVV.

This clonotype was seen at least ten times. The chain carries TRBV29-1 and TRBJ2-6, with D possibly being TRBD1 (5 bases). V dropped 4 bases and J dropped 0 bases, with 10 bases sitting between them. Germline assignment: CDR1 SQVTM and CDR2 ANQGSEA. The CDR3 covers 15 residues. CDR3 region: CSVGQLSSGANVLTF. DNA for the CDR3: TGCAGCGTTGGACAGTTAAGCTCTGGGGCCAACGTCCTGACTTTC.

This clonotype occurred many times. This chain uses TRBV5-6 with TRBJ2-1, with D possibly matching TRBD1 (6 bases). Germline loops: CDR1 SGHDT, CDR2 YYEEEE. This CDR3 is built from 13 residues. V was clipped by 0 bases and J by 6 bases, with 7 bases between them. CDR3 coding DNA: TGTGCCAGCAGCTTGGTAGGGGGCAATGAGCAGTTCTTC. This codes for CASSLVGGNEQFF.

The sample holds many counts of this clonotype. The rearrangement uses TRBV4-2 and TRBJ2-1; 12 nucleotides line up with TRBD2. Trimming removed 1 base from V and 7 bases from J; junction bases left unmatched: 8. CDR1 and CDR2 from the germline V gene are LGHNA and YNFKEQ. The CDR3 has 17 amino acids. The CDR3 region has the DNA TGTGCCAGCAGCCAAGCGAGACTAGCGGGGGCCCCGAATGAGCAGTTCTTC. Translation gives CASSQARLAGAPNEQFF.

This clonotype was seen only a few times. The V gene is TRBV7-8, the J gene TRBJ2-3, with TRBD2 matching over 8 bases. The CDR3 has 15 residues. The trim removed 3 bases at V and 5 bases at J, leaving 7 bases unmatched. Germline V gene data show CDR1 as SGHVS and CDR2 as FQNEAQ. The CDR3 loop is CASSFRGGAEDTQYF. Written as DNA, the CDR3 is TGTGCCAGCAGCTTCCGGGGGGGGGCAGAAGATACGCAGTATTTT.

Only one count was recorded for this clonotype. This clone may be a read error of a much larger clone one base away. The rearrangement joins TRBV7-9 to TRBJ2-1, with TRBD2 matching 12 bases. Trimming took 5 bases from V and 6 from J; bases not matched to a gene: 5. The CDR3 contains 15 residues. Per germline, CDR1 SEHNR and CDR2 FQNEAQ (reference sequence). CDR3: CASSERLAGVNEQFF. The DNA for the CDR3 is TGTGCCAGCAGCGAGCGACTAGCGGGGGTCAATGAGCAGTTCTTC.

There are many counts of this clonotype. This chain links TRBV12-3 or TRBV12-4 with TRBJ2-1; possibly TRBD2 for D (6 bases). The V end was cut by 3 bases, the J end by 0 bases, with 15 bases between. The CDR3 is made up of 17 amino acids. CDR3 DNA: TGTGCCAGCAGTTTTGGGGGGATGGGGAGCTCCTACAATGAGCAGTTCTTC. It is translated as CASSFGGMGSSYNEQFF.